The next 23 T cell receptor beta chains were all read from a single sample in a study of blood T cell repertoires in COVID-19. TCRdb keeps only in-frame clones here, not all; method: immunoSEQ multiplex PCR. The profile shows 150,000 to 200,000 clones, roughly four fifths of them singletons. The specimen sequenced was PBMCs or T cells enriched from blood (not recorded which). The receptor source for this set is a man aged 50 to 59 who had recovered from COVID-19.

V gene TRBV19 combines with J gene TRBJ1-6; 10 nucleotides agree with TRBD1. This CDR3 spans 16 amino acids. Germline V CDR1 and CDR2: LNHDA, SQIVND (reference sequence). V lost 3 bases to trimming and J lost 9 bases; unmatched junction nucleotides: 8. The CDR3 sequence: CASSMLTGGIGSPLHF. The DNA of the CDR3 is TGTGCCAGTAGTATGCTGACAGGGGGCATCGGTTCACCCCTCCACTTT.

This clone was seen once. The rearrangement joins TRBV28 to TRBJ1-3, with a weak D call TRBD1 (6 bases). The CDR3 length is 15 residues. Deletions cut 6 bases from V and 3 bases from J, with 15 bases between. Per the germline V gene, CDR1 is MDHEN and CDR2 is SYDVKM. The CDR3 sequence: CASRRQVPNGNTIYF. CDR3 nucleotide sequence: TGTGCCAGCAGGCGACAGGTCCCAAATGGAAACACCATATATTTT.

The chain recombines TRBV3-1 (or the pseudogene TRBV3-2) with TRBJ2-2; TRBD1 agrees at 10 bases. The CDR3 is made up of 14 amino acids. Germline values: CDR1 LGHDT, CDR2 YNNKEL (reference sequence). V shed 3 bases, J shed 8 bases, and the junction held 3 bases outside the gene matches. Here the CDR3 reads CASSQGQGPGELFF. The CDR3 DNA sequence: TGTGCCAGCAGCCAGGGACAGGGGCCAGGGGAGCTGTTTTTT.

The table lists this clone with a count of one. This chain links TRBV12-3 or TRBV12-4 with TRBJ1-2, with D possibly matching TRBD1 (5 bases). V lost 4 bases and J 8 bases, leaving 14 bases between the germline ends. The CDR3 is 13 residues long. Here the CDR3 DNA reads TGTGCCAGCAGTTCGGGGGACCTCGGGGGCTACACCTTC. Encoded protein: CASSSGDLGGYTF.

The genes are TRBV28 and TRBJ2-1; 9 nucleotides match TRBD2. The CDR3 loop spans 17 amino acids. The germline gives CDR1 MDHEN, CDR2 SYDVKM. Germline trimming cut 2 bases from V and 9 bases from J; bases unmatched to any gene: 14. CDR3 loop: CASSLGASGVGIGEQFF. Here the CDR3 DNA reads TGTGCCAGCAGTTTAGGTGCTAGCGGGGTTGGAATCGGTGAGCAGTTCTTC.

This chain links TRBV27 with TRBJ2-7; D is possibly TRBD1 (6 bases). CDR3 length: 15 amino acids. V lost 0 bases to trimming and J lost 0 bases, with 9 bases between them. In germline, CDR1 is MNHEY, CDR2 SMNVEV (reference sequence). CDR3 bases: TGTGCCAGCAGTTTATCACAGGGACCCTCCTACGAGCAGTACTTC. It yields the protein CASSLSQGPSYEQYF.

The chain links TRBV12-3 or TRBV12-4 to TRBJ1-6; D gene ambiguous. The CDR3 contains 12 residues. The germline V and J ends were trimmed by 5 bases and 14 bases, with 13 bases remaining between them. CDR3 sequence reads: CASSETGRSLHF. The CDR3 region has the DNA TGTGCCAGCAGTGAAACGGGGAGGTCCCTCCACTTT.

V gene TRBV29-1 combines with J gene TRBJ2-5; TRBD1 might be the D (7 bases). This CDR3 contains 13 residues. V lost 6 bases and J lost 5, with 16 bases in between. In germline, CDR1 is SQVTM, CDR2 ANQGSEA. CDR3 DNA sequence: TGCAGCGTACCGGGACAGCGGGCGGAGACCCAGTACTTC. This sequence encodes CSVPGQRAETQYF.

J is TRBJ1-6 and V is TRBV3-1 (or the pseudogene TRBV3-2), with D perhaps matching TRBD1 (6 bases). Germline CDR1 is LGHDT and CDR2 is YNNKEL (reference sequence). Trimming removed 1 base from V and 9 bases from J, with 16 bases in between. This CDR3 contains 16 residues. The CDR3 DNA sequence: TGTGCCAGCAGCCAAGGACAGGTGGACCGGGGTTCACCCCTCCACTTT. Its protein product is CASSQGQVDRGSPLHF.

The chain recombines TRBV29-1 with TRBJ1-2, with D possibly being TRBD1 (6 bases). The CDR3 covers 13 residues. V lost 7 bases to trimming and J lost 7 bases, with 19 bases between them. Germline V gene sequence: CDR1 SQVTM, CDR2 ANQGSEA. The CDR3 DNA follows: TGCAGCGCGAAGCATGGGGGCCCGTTTGGCTACACCTTC. The encoded protein is CSAKHGGPFGYTF. The complete variable domain, with remaining parts taken from reference TRBV29-1 and TRBJ1-2, reads SAVISQKPSRDICQRGTSLTIQCQVDSQVTMMFWYRQQPGQSLTLIATANQGSEATYESGFVIDKFPISRPNLTFSTLTVSNMSPEDSSIYLCSAKHGGPFGYTFGSGTRLTVV.

The V call is TRBV6-5, the J call TRBJ1-4; TRBD1 matches 8 bases. Germline values: CDR1 MNHEY, CDR2 SVGAGI. This CDR3 has 15 amino acids. Germline trimming cut 5 bases from V and 7 bases from J; bases unmatched to any gene: 9. CDR3 DNA sequence: TGTGCCAGCAGTCCAGCGGCAGGGGGCGGTGAAAAACTGTTTTTT. Protein sequence: CASSPAAGGGEKLFF.

The rearrangement uses TRBV2 and TRBJ2-2, with 8 bases matching TRBD1. Germline V gene data show CDR1 as SNHLY and CDR2 as FYNNEI. The CDR3 extends over 15 amino acids. V was clipped by 3 bases and J by 3 bases; unmatched bases: 3. The CDR3 region has the DNA TGTGCCAGCAGTGAGCAGGACAGGGACACCGGGGAGCTGTTTTTT. Its protein is CASSEQDRDTGELFF.

The rearrangement joins TRBV10-2 to TRBJ1-1, with D tentatively TRBD1 (5 bases). Deletions cut 5 bases from V and 0 bases from J, with 10 bases between. CDR1 WSHSY and CDR2 SAAADI come from the germline V gene. The CDR3 sequence is 14 residues long. CDR3 amino acids: CASSTSGMNTEAFF. As DNA, the CDR3 is TGCGCCAGCAGTACCTCAGGGATGAACACTGAAGCTTTCTTT.

This clone was counted many times. The CDR3 coding sequence is TGTGCCAGCAGCTTGGCCCCCAACGAGCAGTACTTC. This sequence encodes CASSLAPNEQYF. The chain links TRBV5-4 to TRBJ2-7; no clear D. Germline values: CDR1 SGHNT, CDR2 YYREEE (reference sequence). This CDR3 has 12 amino acids. Trimming removed 0 bases at V and 5 bases at J, with 6 bases between. The full variable domain, its missing parts supplied by reference TRBV5-4 and TRBJ2-7, is ETGVTQSPTHLIKTRGQQVTLRCSSQSGHNTVSWYQQALGQGPQFIFQYYREEENGRGNFPPRFSGLQFPNYSSELNVNALELDDSALYLCASSLAPNEQYFGPGTRLTVT.

The genes are TRBV29-1 and TRBJ1-2; 8 nucleotides line up with TRBD1. The CDR3 contains 13 residues. V gave up 6 bases and J gave up 2 bases; unmatched junction bases: 5. Germline CDR1 and CDR2: SQVTM and ANQGSEA. In DNA, the CDR3 is TGCAGCGTCCGGGACAGGAGCAACTATGGCTACACCTTC. Protein: CSVRDRSNYGYTF.

V is TRBV7-9 and J is TRBJ1-2; perhaps TRBD1 as D (6 bases). CDR1 and CDR2 (germline): SEHNR, FQNEAQ (reference sequence). V dropped 4 bases and J dropped 5 bases, with 20 bases sitting between them. The CDR3 is 16 amino acids. The DNA for the CDR3 is TGTGCCAGCAGCTCTAGCACCCCCGGGACACGGTATGGCTACACCTTC. This codes for CASSSSTPGTRYGYTF.

The rearrangement uses TRBV10-3 and TRBJ1-3; D may be TRBD1 (5 bases). Germline V lookup: CDR1 ENHRY, CDR2 SYGVKD. The CDR3 length is 12 residues. Trimming removed 8 bases at V and 0 bases at J, with 5 bases between. The CDR3, as DNA: TGTGCCATCCAGGGCTCTGGAAACACCATATATTTT. As protein: CAIQGSGNTIYF.

This sequence joins TRBV5-1 and TRBJ1-1; 8 bases fit TRBD1. Germline V gene data show CDR1 as SGHRS and CDR2 as YFSETQ. Trimming at V came to 8 bases and at J to 2 bases, leaving 5 bases not matched to a gene. The CDR3 is made up of 13 amino acids. CDR3 sequence reads: CASGTGKNTEAFF. The CDR3 region has the DNA TGCGCCAGTGGGACAGGCAAAAACACTGAAGCTTTCTTT. Variable domain in full (rest from reference TRBV5-1 and TRBJ1-1): KAGVTQTPRYLIKTRGQQVTLSCSPISGHRSVSWYQQTPGQGLQFLFEYFSETQRNKGNFPGRFSGRQFSNSRSEMNVSTLELGDSALYLCASGTGKNTEAFFGQGTRLTVV.

This clone was recorded only once. The rearrangement joins TRBV6-5 to TRBJ1-1; TRBD1 might be the D (5 bases). Germline V gene sequence: CDR1 MNHEY, CDR2 SVGAGI. V lost 4 bases, J lost 4 bases, and 10 bases lay in between. This CDR3 has 13 residues. The CDR3 DNA reads TGTGCCAGCAGTTTCACAGGTATCACTGAAGCTTTCTTT. Its translation is CASSFTGITEAFF.

V gene TRBV3-1 (or the pseudogene TRBV3-2) combines with J gene TRBJ1-1, with TRBD1 matching 10 bases. Trimming took 5 bases from V and 6 from J; bases not matched to a gene: 3. This CDR3 region has 13 residues. Germline V gene data show CDR1 as LGHDT and CDR2 as YNNKEL (reference sequence). CDR3 amino acids: CASSGGQGSEAFF. The CDR3 coding sequence is TGTGCCAGCAGCGGGGGACAGGGGTCTGAAGCTTTCTTT.

This chain joins TRBV11-2 and TRBJ2-1; 10 bases are shared with TRBD2. V was clipped by 1 base and J by 2 bases; unmatched bases: 2. CDR1 SGHAT and CDR2 FQNNGV come from the germline V gene. This CDR3 region has 16 residues. The DNA of the CDR3 is TGTGCCAGCAGCTTAGGGCTAGCGGGGGCCTACAATGAGCAGTTCTTC. This codes for CASSLGLAGAYNEQFF.

The V and J genes are TRBV2 and TRBJ2-7, with 7 positions matching TRBD1. The CDR3 loop spans 11 amino acids. Unmatched junction bases numbered 2, after V lost 6 bases and J lost 6 bases. Germline V CDR1 and CDR2: SNHLY, FYNNEI. CDR3 protein: CASSTGVEQYF. The CDR3 DNA sequence: TGTGCCAGCAGCACAGGGGTCGAGCAGTACTTC.

The V gene is TRBV4-1, the J gene TRBJ2-3; 8 bases align to TRBD1. This CDR3 is 16 amino acids long. The germline CDR1 and CDR2 sequences are MGHRA and YSYEKL. V dropped 0 bases and J dropped 6; count of bases not matched to a gene: 8. CDR3 loop: CASSQDPGTGGDTQYF. The CDR3 nucleotides are TGCGCCAGCAGCCAAGATCCCGGGACAGGAGGCGATACGCAGTATTTT.